The 24 T cell receptor beta chains listed next were all sequenced from one sample in a study of human CD8 memory T cell subsets. Construction of TCR beta libraries was accomplished by means of UMI-labeled 5' RACE. TCRdb reprocessed the 5' RACE reads; each CDR3 protein has one entry and no DNA is given. The sample table sets out around 5,000 distinct CDR3 sequences. The sequenced sample consisted of CD8+ effector memory T cells (TEM) sorted from PBMCs. As to subset: effector memory CD8 T cells, CCR7- CD45RO+ CD95+. The receptors stem from a human donor in good health.

The rearrangement uses TRBV7-9 and TRBJ1-2. CDR1 and CDR2 from the germline V gene are SEHNR and FQNEAQ (reference sequence). The CDR3 loop spans 13 amino acids. The chain's CDR3 is CASSLASNYGYTF.

The chain has TRBV20-1 and TRBJ2-5; the D gene TCRdb calls, TRBD1, cannot be checked with no DNA. Germline V lookup: CDR1 DFQATT, CDR2 SNEGSKA (reference sequence). This CDR3 comprises 17 residues. CDR3 amino acids: CSARLEQTASPQETQYF.

The gene calls are TRBV27 and TRBJ2-2. The length of the CDR3 is 13 residues. Germline assignment: CDR1 MNHEY and CDR2 SMNVEV (reference sequence). The chain's CDR3 is CASTPTPTGELFF.

The gene calls are TRBV12-3 or TRBV12-4 and TRBJ1-5; lacking DNA, the TRBD1 call made by TCRdb goes unchecked. This CDR3 is built from 18 residues. CDR3 in amino acids: CASSLSLGQSLINQPQHF.

This clonotype counts as large by frequency. The V gene is TRBV6-4, the J gene TRBJ2-1; TCRdb's assignment of TRBD2 cannot be checked, as there is no DNA. This CDR3 spans 13 amino acids. Germline V lookup: CDR1 MRHNA, CDR2 SNTAGT. The chain's CDR3 is CASSDSAEAEQFF.

The rearrangement links TRBV20-1 to TRBJ1-1; checking the TCRdb D call of TRBD1 is not possible without DNA. Germline values: CDR1 DFQATT, CDR2 SNEGSKA (reference sequence). CDR3 length equals 15 residues. CDR3 sequence: CSVTDPQVPNTEAFF.

Measured by frequency, this clonotype is medium-sized (0.01 to 0.1%). The chain uses TRBV6-2 or TRBV6-3 and TRBJ2-1; TCRdb lists TRBD2, though no DNA is available to test this call. Germline V gene lookup returns CDR1 MNHEY and CDR2 SVGEGT. The CDR3 consists of 15 residues. The CDR3 spells CASSSGTSGVNEQFF.

The chain carries TRBV20-1 and TRBJ2-3; TCRdb returns TRBD1, unconfirmable since there is no DNA. Germline CDR1 and CDR2: DFQATT and SNEGSKA (reference sequence). The CDR3 runs 13 residues. CDR3 sequence: CSAWDRVSDTQYF.

According to its frequency, this clonotype is medium-sized. This chain uses TRBV20-1 with TRBJ2-7; lacking DNA, the TRBD2 call made by TCRdb goes unchecked. Germline CDR1 reads DFQATT; CDR2 reads SNEGSKA (reference sequence). The CDR3 is 13 residues long. Here the CDR3 reads CSATKRDSYEQYF.

The V gene is TRBV3-1, the J gene TRBJ2-3; TCRdb gives TRBD1 as the D gene, but with no DNA this cannot be confirmed. In germline, CDR1 is LGHDT, CDR2 YNNKEL (reference sequence). This CDR3 has 15 amino acids. The CDR3 protein is CASSPGQGEADTQYF.

This clonotype is called medium-sized based on its frequency. The rearrangement joins TRBV4-2 to TRBJ1-4; as DNA is missing, the TRBD1 call by TCRdb cannot be tested. This CDR3 has 16 amino acids. Germline assignment: CDR1 LGHNA and CDR2 YNFKEQ. The CDR3 sequence is CASSQGSGTGDEKLFF.

The rearrangement links TRBV6-4 to TRBJ2-3; TCRdb's assignment of TRBD1 cannot be checked, as there is no DNA. From germline, CDR1 is MRHNA and CDR2 SNTAGT. This CDR3 has 15 residues. The CDR3 sequence is CASSPGPSDTDTQYF.

This chain uses TRBV20-1 with TRBJ2-7; checking the TCRdb D call of TRBD1 is not possible without DNA. This CDR3 spans 12 amino acids. CDR1 DFQATT and CDR2 SNEGSKA come from the germline V gene (reference sequence). The chain's CDR3 is CSARSGDYEQYF.

J is TRBJ2-2 and V is TRBV3-1; TCRdb picks TRBD1, but there is no DNA to check that call. The CDR3 has 15 amino acids. Germline loops: CDR1 LGHDT, CDR2 YNNKEL (reference sequence). CDR3 loop: CASQTGGRVTGELFF.

V gene TRBV19 combines with J gene TRBJ2-1. This CDR3 is 15 amino acids long. Germline lookup yields CDR1 LNHDA and CDR2 SQIVND (reference sequence). The CDR3: CASVSGGGSYNEQFF. Full variable domain (rest looked up from reference TRBV19 and TRBJ2-1): DGGITQSPKYLFRKEGQNVTLSCEQNLNHDAMYWYRQDPGQGLRLIYYSQIVNDFQKGDIAEGYSVSREKKESFPLTVTSAQKNPTAFYLCASVSGGGSYNEQFFGPGTRLTVL.

The chain combines TRBV4-1 with TRBJ2-7. CDR3 length equals 14 residues. In germline, CDR1 is MGHRA, CDR2 YSYEKL. CDR3 sequence reads: CASSQLRFSYEQYF.

The V call is TRBV6-4, the J call TRBJ2-3; the TCRdb call, TRBD2, lacks DNA for checking. CDR3 length: 16 amino acids. Germline-derived CDR1 and CDR2 are MRHNA and SNTAGT. CDR3 in amino acids: CASSAGTSGSADTQYF.

The rearrangement links TRBV6-4 to TRBJ2-1; TCRdb outputs TRBD1, but without DNA this stays unchecked. The CDR3 is made up of 14 amino acids. Germline assignment: CDR1 MRHNA and CDR2 SNTAGT. This CDR3 reads CASSEAGSFDEQFF.

The chain employs TRBV20-1 and TRBJ1-6; absent DNA, TCRdb's TRBD1 call cannot be checked. Germline V lookup: CDR1 DFQATT, CDR2 SNEGSKA (reference sequence). CDR3 size: 14 residues. This CDR3 is CSANRGDVNSPLHF.

The genes are TRBV6-4 and TRBJ2-1; the TRBD2 assignment by TCRdb is unverifiable without DNA. CDR1 and CDR2 (germline): MRHNA, SNTAGT. The CDR3 contains 14 residues. The CDR3 region is CASSDSEGGNEQFF.

This chain connects TRBV20-1 to TRBJ2-7; TCRdb proposes TRBD2, but this gene call is untestable without DNA. The germline gives CDR1 DFQATT, CDR2 SNEGSKA (reference sequence). This CDR3 contains 19 residues. The CDR3 here is CSAEPLAGGPVSRGYEQYF.

This clonotype is deemed medium-sized (0.01 to 0.1%) by its frequency. The rearrangement joins TRBV4-3 to TRBJ2-5; as DNA is missing, the TRBD2 call by TCRdb cannot be tested. The V gene's germline CDR1 is LGHNA and CDR2 YSLEER. The CDR3 loop spans 15 amino acids. CDR3 in amino acids: CASSQERGGQETQYF.

This clonotype is identified as medium-sized from frequency. V and J are TRBV4-1 and TRBJ2-7; TCRdb outputs TRBD1, but without DNA this stays unchecked. This CDR3 is built from 15 residues. Germline V lookup: CDR1 MGHRA, CDR2 YSYEKL. CDR3 loop: CASSQEWTEVYEQYF.

This rearrangement joins TRBV7-9 to TRBJ1-2. The CDR3 has 11 residues. Germline assignment: CDR1 SEHNR and CDR2 FQNEAQ (reference sequence). CDR3 loop: CASSWEPSYTF.